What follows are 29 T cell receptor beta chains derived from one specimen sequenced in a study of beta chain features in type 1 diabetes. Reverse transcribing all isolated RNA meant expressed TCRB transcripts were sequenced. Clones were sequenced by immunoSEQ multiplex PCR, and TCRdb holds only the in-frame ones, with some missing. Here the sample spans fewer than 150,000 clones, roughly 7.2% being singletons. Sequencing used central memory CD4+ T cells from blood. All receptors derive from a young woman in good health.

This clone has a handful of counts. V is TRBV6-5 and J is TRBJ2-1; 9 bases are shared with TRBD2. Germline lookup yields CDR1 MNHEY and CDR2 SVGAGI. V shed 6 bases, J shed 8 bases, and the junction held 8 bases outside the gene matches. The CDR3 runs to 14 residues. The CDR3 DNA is TGTGCCAGCAGACGCCTCGGGACTAGCTATGAGCAGTTCTTC. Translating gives CASRRLGTSYEQFF.

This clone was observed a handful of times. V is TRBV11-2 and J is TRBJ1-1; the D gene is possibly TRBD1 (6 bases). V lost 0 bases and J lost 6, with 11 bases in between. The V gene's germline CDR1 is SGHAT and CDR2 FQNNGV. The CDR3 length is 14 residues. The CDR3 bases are TGTGCCAGCAGCTTAGATGGGGGCCGCGCTGAAGCTTTCTTT. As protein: CASSLDGGRAEAFF.

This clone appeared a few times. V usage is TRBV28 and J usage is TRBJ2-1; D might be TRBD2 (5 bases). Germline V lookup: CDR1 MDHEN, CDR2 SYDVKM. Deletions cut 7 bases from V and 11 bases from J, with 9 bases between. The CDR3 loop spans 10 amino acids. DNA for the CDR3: TGTGCCAGCACGGGATTGAAGCAGTTCTTC. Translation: CASTGLKQFF.

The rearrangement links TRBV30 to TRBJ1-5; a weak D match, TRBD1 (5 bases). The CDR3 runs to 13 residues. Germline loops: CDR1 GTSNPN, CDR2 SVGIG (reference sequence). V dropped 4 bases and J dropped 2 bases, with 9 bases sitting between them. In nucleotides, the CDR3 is TGTGCCTGGAAGCAGGGCGGCAATCAGCCCCAGCATTTT. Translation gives CAWKQGGNQPQHF.

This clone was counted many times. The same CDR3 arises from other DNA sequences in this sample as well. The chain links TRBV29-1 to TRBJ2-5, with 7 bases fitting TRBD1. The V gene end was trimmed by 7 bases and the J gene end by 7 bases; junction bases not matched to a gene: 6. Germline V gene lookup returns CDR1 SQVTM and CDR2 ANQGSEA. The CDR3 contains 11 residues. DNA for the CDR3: TGCAGCGAACGACAGGGCGGGACCCAGTACTTC. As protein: CSERQGGTQYF.

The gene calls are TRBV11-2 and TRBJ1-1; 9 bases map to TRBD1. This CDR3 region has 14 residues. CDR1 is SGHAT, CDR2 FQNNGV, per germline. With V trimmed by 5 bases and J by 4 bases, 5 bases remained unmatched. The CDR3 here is CASSRDRGGTEAFF. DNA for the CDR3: TGTGCCAGCAGCCGCGACAGGGGGGGCACTGAAGCTTTCTTT.

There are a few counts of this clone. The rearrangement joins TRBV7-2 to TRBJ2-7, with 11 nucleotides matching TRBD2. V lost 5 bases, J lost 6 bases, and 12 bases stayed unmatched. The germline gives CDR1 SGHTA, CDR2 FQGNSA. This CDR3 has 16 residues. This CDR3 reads CASSPRWLAGGGEQYF. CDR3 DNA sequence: TGTGCCAGCAGCCCGAGGTGGCTAGCGGGAGGAGGCGAGCAGTACTTC.

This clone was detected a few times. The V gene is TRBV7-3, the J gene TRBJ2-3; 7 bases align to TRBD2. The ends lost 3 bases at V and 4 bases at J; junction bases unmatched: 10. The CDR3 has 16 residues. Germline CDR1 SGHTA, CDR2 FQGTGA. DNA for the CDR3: TGTGCCAGCAGCTTCTGGGGGAGGGGAGAAGCAGATACGCAGTATTTT. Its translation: CASSFWGRGEADTQYF.

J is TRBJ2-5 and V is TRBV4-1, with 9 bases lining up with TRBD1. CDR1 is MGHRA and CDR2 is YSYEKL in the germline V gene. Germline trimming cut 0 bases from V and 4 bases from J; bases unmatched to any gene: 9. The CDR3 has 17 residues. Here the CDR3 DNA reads TGCGCCAGCAGCCAAGATGAGACAGGGGGGTTGGGAGAGACCCAGTACTTC. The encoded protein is CASSQDETGGLGETQYF.

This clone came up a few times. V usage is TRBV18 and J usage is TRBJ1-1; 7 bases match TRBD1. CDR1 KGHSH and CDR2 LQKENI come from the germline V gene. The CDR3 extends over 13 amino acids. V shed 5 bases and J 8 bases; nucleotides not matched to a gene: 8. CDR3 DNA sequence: TGTGCCAGCTCAGCGTCCCGGGACAGAGAAGCTTTCTTT. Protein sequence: CASSASRDREAFF.

Here the CDR3 DNA reads TGTGCCAGCAGCTTAAGGGGCGGGACTTCAACCTACAATGAGCAGTTCTTC. The encoded protein is CASSLRGGTSTYNEQFF. J is TRBJ2-1 and V is TRBV7-8, with a weak D call TRBD2 (6 bases). CDR1 is SGHVS, CDR2 FQNEAQ, per germline. The CDR3 length is 17 residues. V was clipped by 2 bases and J by 2 bases, with 16 bases between them.

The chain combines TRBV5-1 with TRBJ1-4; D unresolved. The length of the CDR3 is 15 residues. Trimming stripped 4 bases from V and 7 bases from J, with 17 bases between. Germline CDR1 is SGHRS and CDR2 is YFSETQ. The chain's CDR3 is CASSPFGGSGEKLFF. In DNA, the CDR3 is TGCGCCAGCAGCCCCTTCGGAGGGTCCGGTGAAAAACTGTTTTTT.

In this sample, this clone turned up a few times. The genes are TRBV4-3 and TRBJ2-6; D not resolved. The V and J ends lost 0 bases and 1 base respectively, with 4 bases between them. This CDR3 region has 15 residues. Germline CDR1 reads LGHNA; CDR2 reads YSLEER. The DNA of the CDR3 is TGCGCCAGCAGCCAAGAATTATCTGGGGCCAACGTCCTGACTTTC. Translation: CASSQELSGANVLTF.

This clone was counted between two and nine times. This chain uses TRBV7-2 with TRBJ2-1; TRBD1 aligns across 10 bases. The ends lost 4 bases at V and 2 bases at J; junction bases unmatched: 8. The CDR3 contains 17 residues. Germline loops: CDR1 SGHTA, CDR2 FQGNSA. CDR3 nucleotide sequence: TGTGCCAGCAGCTCCACCGCCGGGACAGGGGCCTACAATGAGCAGTTCTTC. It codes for CASSSTAGTGAYNEQFF.

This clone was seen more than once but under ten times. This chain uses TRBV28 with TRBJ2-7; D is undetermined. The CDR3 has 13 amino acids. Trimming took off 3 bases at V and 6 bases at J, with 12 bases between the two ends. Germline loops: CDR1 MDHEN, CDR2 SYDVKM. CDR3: CASSLMAPVEQYF. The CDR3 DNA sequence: TGTGCCAGCAGTTTGATGGCCCCCGTCGAGCAGTACTTC.

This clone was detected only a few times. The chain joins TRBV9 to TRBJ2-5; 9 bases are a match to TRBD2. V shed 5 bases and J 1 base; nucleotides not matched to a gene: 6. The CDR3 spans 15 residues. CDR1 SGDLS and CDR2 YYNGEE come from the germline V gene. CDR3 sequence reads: CASSQLAGFQETQYF. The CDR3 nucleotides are TGTGCCAGCAGTCAACTAGCGGGTTTCCAAGAGACCCAGTACTTC.

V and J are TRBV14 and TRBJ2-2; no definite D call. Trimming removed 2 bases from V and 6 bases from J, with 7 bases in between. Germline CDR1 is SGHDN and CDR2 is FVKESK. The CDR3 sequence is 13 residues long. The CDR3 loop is CASSQSFAGELFF. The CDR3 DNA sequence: TGTGCCAGCAGCCAATCTTTTGCCGGGGAGCTGTTTTTT.

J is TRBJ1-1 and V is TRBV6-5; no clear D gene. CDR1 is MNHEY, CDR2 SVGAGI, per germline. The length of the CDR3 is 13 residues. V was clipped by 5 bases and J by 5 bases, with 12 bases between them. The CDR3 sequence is CASSHFTRTEAFF. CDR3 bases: TGTGCCAGCAGTCACTTTACGAGGACTGAAGCTTTCTTT.

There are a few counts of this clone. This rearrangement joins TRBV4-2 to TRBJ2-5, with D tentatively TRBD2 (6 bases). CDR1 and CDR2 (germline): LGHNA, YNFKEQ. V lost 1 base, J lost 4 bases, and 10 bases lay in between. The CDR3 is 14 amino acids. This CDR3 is CASSQGYGGETQYF. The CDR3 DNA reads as TGTGCCAGCAGCCAAGGATACGGGGGAGAGACCCAGTACTTC.

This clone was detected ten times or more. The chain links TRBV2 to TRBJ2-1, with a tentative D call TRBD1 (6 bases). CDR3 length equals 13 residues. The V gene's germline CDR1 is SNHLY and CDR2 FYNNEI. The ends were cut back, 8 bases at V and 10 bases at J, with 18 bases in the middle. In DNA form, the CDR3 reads TGTGCCAGCTCCGGGACACTCCAGGGAGAGCAGTTCTTC. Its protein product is CASSGTLQGEQFF.

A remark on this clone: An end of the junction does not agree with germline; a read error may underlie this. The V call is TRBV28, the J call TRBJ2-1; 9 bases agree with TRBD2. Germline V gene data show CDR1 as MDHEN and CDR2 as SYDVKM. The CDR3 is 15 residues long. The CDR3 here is CASILSTSGNNEQFF. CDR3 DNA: TGTGCCAGCATTTTATCGACTAGCGGAAACAATGAGCAGTTCTTC.

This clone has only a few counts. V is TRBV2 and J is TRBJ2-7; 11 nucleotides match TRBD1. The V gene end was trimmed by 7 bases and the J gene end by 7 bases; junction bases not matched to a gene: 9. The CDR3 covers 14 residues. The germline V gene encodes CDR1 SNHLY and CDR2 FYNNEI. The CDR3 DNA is TGTGCCAGCACCTGGGACAGGGGGTCGTGGGAGCAGTACTTC. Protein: CASTWDRGSWEQYF.

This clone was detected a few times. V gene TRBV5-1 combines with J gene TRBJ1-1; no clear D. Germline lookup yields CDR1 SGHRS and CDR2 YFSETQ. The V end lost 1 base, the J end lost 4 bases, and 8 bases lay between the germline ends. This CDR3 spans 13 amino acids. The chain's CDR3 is CASSLLRGTEAFF. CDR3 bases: TGCGCCAGCAGCTTGTTAAGAGGCACTGAAGCTTTCTTT.

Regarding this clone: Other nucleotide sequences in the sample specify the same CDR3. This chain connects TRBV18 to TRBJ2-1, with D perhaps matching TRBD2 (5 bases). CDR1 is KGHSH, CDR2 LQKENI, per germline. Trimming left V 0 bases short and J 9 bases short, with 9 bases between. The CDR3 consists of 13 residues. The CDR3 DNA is TGTGCCAGCTCACCACCACTCCGGGGTGAGCAGTTCTTC. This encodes CASSPPLRGEQFF.

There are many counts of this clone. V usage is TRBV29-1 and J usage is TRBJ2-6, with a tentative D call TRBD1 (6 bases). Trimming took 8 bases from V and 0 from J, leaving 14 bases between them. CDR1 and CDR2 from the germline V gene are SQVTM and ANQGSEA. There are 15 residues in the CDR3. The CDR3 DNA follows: TGCAGCACCCGGGACACCAACTCTGGGGCCAACGTCCTGACTTTC. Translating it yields CSTRDTNSGANVLTF.

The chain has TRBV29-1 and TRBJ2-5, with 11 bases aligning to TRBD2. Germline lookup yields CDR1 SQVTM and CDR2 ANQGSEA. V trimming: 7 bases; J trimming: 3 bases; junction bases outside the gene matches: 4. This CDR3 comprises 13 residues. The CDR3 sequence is CSGRLAGKETQYF. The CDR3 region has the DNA TGCAGCGGACGACTAGCGGGGAAAGAGACCCAGTACTTC. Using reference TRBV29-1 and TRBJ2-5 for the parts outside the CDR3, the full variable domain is SAVISQKPSRDICQRGTSLTIQCQVDSQVTMMFWYRQQPGQSLTLIATANQGSEATYESGFVIDKFPISRPNLTFSTLTVSNMSPEDSSIYLCSGRLAGKETQYFGPGTRLLVL.

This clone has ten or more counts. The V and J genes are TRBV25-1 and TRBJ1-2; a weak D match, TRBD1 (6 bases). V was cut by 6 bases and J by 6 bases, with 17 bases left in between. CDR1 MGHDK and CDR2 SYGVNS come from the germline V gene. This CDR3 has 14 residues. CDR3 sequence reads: CASSDPRQADGYTF. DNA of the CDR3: TGTGCCAGCAGCGACCCTCGACAGGCCGATGGCTACACCTTC.

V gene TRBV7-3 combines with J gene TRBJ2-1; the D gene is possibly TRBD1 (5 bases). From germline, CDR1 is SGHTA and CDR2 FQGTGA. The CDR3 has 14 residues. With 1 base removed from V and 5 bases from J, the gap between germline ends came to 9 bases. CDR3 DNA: TGTGCCAGCAGCTTAATGGACAATGACAATGAGCAGTTCTTC. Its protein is CASSLMDNDNEQFF.

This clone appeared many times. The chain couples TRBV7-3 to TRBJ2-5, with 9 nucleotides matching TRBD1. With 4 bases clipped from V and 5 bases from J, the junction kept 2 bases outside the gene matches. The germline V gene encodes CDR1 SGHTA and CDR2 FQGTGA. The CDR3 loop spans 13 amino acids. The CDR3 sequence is CASSSGQGETQYF. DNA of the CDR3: TGTGCCAGCAGCTCGGGACAGGGTGAGACCCAGTACTTC.